These 12 T cell receptor beta chains originate from one sample sequenced in a study of shared T cell receptors in the human thymus. The protocol was immunoSEQ multiplex PCR, while the TCRdb copy is restricted to in-frame clones and leaves out a portion. The top ten hold around 0.01% of the sample, which has fewer than 700,000 clones, 70% to 90% seen once. These data also featured in a second study, about human thymus T cells.

Sequencing was carried out using thymocytes. All receptors come from a boy in the first two years of life with a congenital heart defect.

The chain combines TRBV12-5 with TRBJ2-1, with D unresolved. CDR1 LGHNT and CDR2 FRNRAP come from the germline V gene. Trimming cost V 3 bases and J 0 bases, with 9 bases left between them. The CDR3 covers 15 residues. CDR3 residues: CASGLGASSYNEQFF. DNA of the CDR3: TGTGCTAGTGGTTTAGGAGCGAGCTCCTACAATGAGCAGTTCTTC.

V and J are TRBV27 and TRBJ2-7; tentatively, D is TRBD2 (6 bases). V lost 5 bases and J lost 2, with 10 bases in between. CDR1 and CDR2 (germline): MNHEY, SMNVEV (reference sequence). The CDR3 spans 13 residues. The CDR3 loop is CASSPRTTYEQYF. In DNA, the CDR3 is TGTGCCAGCAGTCCCAGGACTACCTACGAGCAGTACTTC.

V and J are TRBV27 and TRBJ2-7; perhaps TRBD1 as D (6 bases). This CDR3 is built from 15 residues. V lost 4 bases, J lost 1 base, and 14 bases lay in between. CDR1 MNHEY and CDR2 SMNVEV come from the germline V gene (reference sequence). CDR3 sequence reads: CASSSPDRPSYEQYF. The CDR3 nucleotides read TGTGCCAGCAGTTCCCCGGACAGACCGTCCTACGAGCAGTACTTC.

The V call is TRBV29-1, the J call TRBJ1-2; D gene uncertain. The length of the CDR3 is 13 residues. Germline loops: CDR1 SQVTM, CDR2 ANQGSEA. Trimming took off 5 bases at V and 6 bases at J, with 16 bases between the two ends. CDR3 residues: CSVWRGNPDGYTF. The CDR3 DNA reads TGCAGCGTTTGGCGGGGTAACCCGGATGGCTACACCTTC.

V is TRBV9 and J is TRBJ2-1, with 9 bases fitting TRBD2. Germline values: CDR1 SGDLS, CDR2 YYNGEE. There are 15 residues in the CDR3. Trimming removed 0 bases from V and 7 bases from J; junction bases left unmatched: 5. CDR3 DNA: TGTGCCAGCAGCGTAGATCGACTAGCGGAGAATGAGCAGTTCTTC. It specifies CASSVDRLAENEQFF.

The chain links TRBV5-1 to TRBJ2-1; a weak D match, TRBD2 (6 bases). The CDR3 is 16 amino acids. Germline CDR1 is SGHRS and CDR2 is YFSETQ. Trimming cost V 4 bases and J 0 bases, with 14 bases left between them. The CDR3, as DNA: TGCGCCAGCAGCGGAGCTACTAGCAGCTCCTACAATGAGCAGTTCTTC. Translation gives CASSGATSSSYNEQFF.

J is TRBJ2-7 and V is TRBV6-1, with 7 bases aligning to TRBD1. This CDR3 is 18 amino acids long. Losses at the gene ends were 4 bases for V and 3 bases for J; bases not matched to a gene: 18. Looked up from germline, CDR1 is MNHNS and CDR2 is SASEGT. CDR3 nucleotide sequence: TGTGCCAGCAGTGGATACCGGGACAGCCTTTCTCTACTCTACGAGCAGTACTTC. The encoded protein is CASSGYRDSLSLLYEQYF.

This chain connects TRBV10-2 to TRBJ1-5, with 8 bases matching TRBD1. Looked up from germline, CDR1 is WSHSY and CDR2 is SAAADI. The CDR3 has 14 amino acids. After removal of 4 bases from V and 7 bases from J, the junction contained 6 bases not matched to a gene. DNA of the CDR3: TGCGCCAGCAGTGGACGACAGGGGAGACAGCCCCAGCATTTT. It is translated as CASSGRQGRQPQHF.

This clone occurred once. The chain links TRBV4-3 to TRBJ2-1; TRBD2 agrees at 7 bases. Unmatched junction bases numbered 15, after V lost 0 bases and J lost 7 bases. Germline CDR1 reads LGHNA; CDR2 reads YSLEER. This CDR3 region has 18 residues. In nucleotides, the CDR3 is TGCGCCAGCAGCCAAGATTGGACGACGGCGGGAGTGGGTAATGAGCAGTTCTTC. Translated, it gives CASSQDWTTAGVGNEQFF.

The genes are TRBV30 and TRBJ1-4; TRBD1 aligns across 11 bases. CDR3 size: 17 residues. V trimming: 5 bases; J trimming: 6 bases; junction bases outside the gene matches: 14. The germline V gene has CDR1 GTSNPN and CDR2 SVGIG (reference sequence). CDR3 loop: CAWGQGAGQDRDEKLFF. The CDR3 DNA follows: TGTGCCTGGGGACAGGGGGCCGGGCAGGATAGGGATGAAAAACTGTTTTTT.

The CDR3 is CASSRRDGQKPKPYEQYF. The CDR3 bases are TGTGCCAGCAGCCGGAGGGACGGTCAAAAGCCCAAACCCTACGAGCAGTACTTC. The V call is TRBV11-2, the J call TRBJ2-7, with a weak D call TRBD2 (6 bases). The CDR3 spans 18 residues. In germline, CDR1 is SGHAT, CDR2 FQNNGV. V lost 5 bases, J lost 2 bases, and 25 bases lay in between.

The gene calls are TRBV10-2 and TRBJ2-5; D gene unclear. Germline CDR1 reads WSHSY; CDR2 reads SAAADI. The V and J ends lost 7 bases and 5 bases respectively, with 17 bases between them. The CDR3 is made up of 14 amino acids. This CDR3 reads CASTRATVRETQYF. The CDR3 DNA follows: TGCGCCAGCACCCGAGCTACCGTGAGGGAGACCCAGTACTTC.